The 20 T cell receptor beta chains given below trace back to one sample, sequenced in a study of blood T cell repertoires in COVID-19. Profiling relied on immunoSEQ multiplex PCR, and the TCRdb table lists in-frame clones only, not all of them. This sample has 60,000 to 80,000 clones, with 70% to 90% found just once. The sample consisted of peripheral blood. The receptors shown here come from a woman of 80 years or more with acute or convalescent COVID-19.

The chain is built from TRBV12-5 and TRBJ2-1, with 10 bases identical to TRBD2. The CDR3 spans 16 residues. V lost 0 bases, J lost 6 bases, and 5 bases stayed unmatched. Looked up from germline, CDR1 is LGHNT and CDR2 is FRNRAP. CDR3 amino acids: CASGLVLSGRANEQFF. The DNA for the CDR3 is TGTGCTAGTGGTTTGGTACTGAGCGGGAGGGCCAATGAGCAGTTCTTC.

This clone was seen a single time. The rearrangement joins TRBV14 to TRBJ1-6; D call uncertain. The CDR3 is made up of 14 amino acids. From germline, CDR1 is SGHDN and CDR2 FVKESK. V shed 4 bases and J shed 6 bases, with 10 bases lying between them. The CDR3 DNA reads TGTGCCAGCAGCCTAACAAGGAGTAATTCACCCCTCCACTTT. This translates into CASSLTRSNSPLHF.

The chain carries TRBV5-1 and TRBJ2-3, with 9 bases that match TRBD1. This CDR3 region has 15 residues. The V and J ends lost 5 bases and 4 bases, in that order; junction bases with no gene match: 8. Germline V gene lookup returns CDR1 SGHRS and CDR2 YFSETQ. The CDR3 protein is CASRFGTGTSDTQYF. As DNA, the CDR3 is TGCGCCAGCAGATTTGGGACAGGGACGTCAGATACGCAGTATTTT.

The V gene is TRBV9, the J gene TRBJ2-2; 7 bases are a match to TRBD1. V was pared by 4 bases and J by 4 bases, with 10 bases of the junction left unmatched. The CDR3 contains 16 residues. Germline V lookup: CDR1 SGDLS, CDR2 YYNGEE. The CDR3 bases are TGTGCCAGCAGCAGCAAAATGGACAGGACCACCGGGGAGCTGTTTTTT. This translates into CASSSKMDRTTGELFF.

This clone showed up just a few times. J is TRBJ2-3 and V is TRBV3-1 (or the pseudogene TRBV3-2); TRBD2 agrees at 12 bases. From germline, CDR1 is LGHDT and CDR2 YNNKEL (reference sequence). V shed 0 bases, J shed 3 bases, and the junction held 4 bases outside the gene matches. This CDR3 is 17 amino acids long. The CDR3 sequence is CASSQDPSGGATDTQYF. CDR3 sequence (DNA): TGTGCCAGCAGCCAAGACCCTAGCGGGGGGGCAACAGATACGCAGTATTTT.

The CDR3: CASSTGLSNQPQHF. CDR3 nucleotide sequence: TGTGCTAGTTCCACAGGGCTTAGCAATCAGCCCCAGCATTTT. J is TRBJ1-5 and V is TRBV12-5; D may be TRBD1 (6 bases). V was clipped by 8 bases and J by 0 bases, with 11 bases between them. CDR3 length equals 14 residues. The V gene's germline CDR1 is LGHNT and CDR2 FRNRAP.

The chain has TRBV10-3 and TRBJ2-1; TRBD1 might be the D (6 bases). The CDR3 extends over 13 amino acids. Trimming took 7 bases from V and 4 from J, leaving 11 bases between them. Germline lookup yields CDR1 ENHRY and CDR2 SYGVKD. The CDR3 loop is CAITEGEYNEQFF. The CDR3 nucleotides are TGTGCCATCACCGAGGGGGAGTACAATGAGCAGTTCTTC.

V usage is TRBV3-1 (or the pseudogene TRBV3-2) and J usage is TRBJ2-3; no clear D. The V gene lost 0 bases and the J gene lost 0 bases, with 4 bases spanning the gap. Germline CDR1 and CDR2: LGHDT and YNNKEL (reference sequence). The CDR3 length is 14 residues. In nucleotides, the CDR3 is TGTGCCAGCAGCCAAGACCCGAGCACAGATACGCAGTATTTT. It encodes CASSQDPSTDTQYF.

The chain couples TRBV19 to TRBJ1-5; 9 positions agree with TRBD1. The CDR3 spans 15 residues. After removal of 7 bases from V and 6 bases from J, the junction contained 10 bases not matched to a gene. Germline lookup yields CDR1 LNHDA and CDR2 SQIVND (reference sequence). CDR3 protein: CASTWGQGVSQPQHF. CDR3 bases: TGTGCCAGTACTTGGGGACAGGGAGTAAGTCAGCCCCAGCATTTT.

J is TRBJ1-1 and V is TRBV6-4, with 9 bases aligning to TRBD1. V lost 3 bases, J lost 5 bases, and 4 bases stayed unmatched. This CDR3 is 14 amino acids long. Per germline, CDR1 MRHNA and CDR2 SNTAGT. The CDR3 sequence is CASSEDRGRTEAFF. CDR3 nucleotides: TGTGCCAGCAGTGAGGACAGGGGAAGGACTGAAGCTTTCTTT.

This clone showed up just a few times. The chain carries TRBV18 and TRBJ1-4; 8 bases fit TRBD1. CDR3 length: 16 amino acids. Trimming removed 2 bases from V and 5 bases from J; junction bases left unmatched: 7. The germline V gene has CDR1 KGHSH and CDR2 LQKENI. The CDR3 region is CASSPGQGSKNEKLFF. The CDR3 region has the DNA TGTGCCAGCTCACCAGGACAGGGCTCGAAGAATGAAAAACTGTTTTTT.

The chain recombines TRBV6-5 with TRBJ1-1, with TRBD1 as a possible D gene (5 bases). CDR1 and CDR2 from the germline V gene are MNHEY and SVGAGI. Deletions cut 2 bases from V and 0 bases from J, with 10 bases between. The CDR3 spans 15 residues. The CDR3 sequence is CASSYAGEVNTEAFF. For the CDR3, the DNA is TGTGCCAGCAGTTACGCGGGGGAGGTGAACACTGAAGCTTTCTTT.

Only a few counts were recorded for this clone. The chain couples TRBV2 to TRBJ2-7, with 7 bases matching TRBD1. V gave up 7 bases and J gave up 5 bases; unmatched junction bases: 8. The V gene's germline CDR1 is SNHLY and CDR2 FYNNEI. This CDR3 comprises 13 residues. The DNA for the CDR3 is TGTGCCAGCAAGACAGGGAATAGAAACGAGCAGTACTTC. Amino acid sequence: CASKTGNRNEQYF.

This sequence joins TRBV19 and TRBJ2-1; tentatively, D is TRBD2 (7 bases). The CDR3 runs to 14 residues. The V gene's germline CDR1 is LNHDA and CDR2 SQIVND (reference sequence). Trimming stripped 4 bases from V and 5 bases from J, with 12 bases between. For the CDR3, the DNA is TGTGCCAGTAGTACTACGGGGGGCGACAATGAGCAGTTCTTC. It is translated as CASSTTGGDNEQFF. The full variable domain, with the rest looked up from reference TRBV19 and TRBJ2-1, is DGGITQSPKYLFRKEGQNVTLSCEQNLNHDAMYWYRQDPGQGLRLIYYSQIVNDFQKGDIAEGYSVSREKKESFPLTVTSAQKNPTAFYLCASSTTGGDNEQFFGPGTRLTVL.

The chain employs TRBV7-9 and TRBJ1-2; 12 bases line up with TRBD1. After removal of 4 bases from V and 3 bases from J, the junction contained 9 bases not matched to a gene. Germline CDR1 SEHNR, CDR2 FQNEAQ (reference sequence). The CDR3 contains 17 residues. This CDR3 is CASSSSGQGASHYGYTF. In nucleotides, the CDR3 is TGTGCCAGCAGCTCCTCGGGACAGGGGGCCTCCCACTATGGCTACACCTTC.

V and J are TRBV19 and TRBJ2-5; 7 bases fit TRBD1. The CDR3 loop spans 17 amino acids. The V gene's germline CDR1 is LNHDA and CDR2 SQIVND (reference sequence). V lost 3 bases, J lost 2 bases, and 12 bases stayed unmatched. The CDR3: CASSIDVGGRGQETQYF. CDR3 DNA: TGTGCCAGTAGTATCGACGTTGGGGGCAGGGGGCAAGAGACCCAGTACTTC.

This chain joins TRBV5-4 and TRBJ1-2, with D maybe TRBD1 (5 bases). The CDR3 has 16 amino acids. Trimming pared 4 bases from V and 4 bases from J, leaving 20 bases between. Germline loops: CDR1 SGHNT, CDR2 YYREEE (reference sequence). CDR3 sequence reads: CASSVDNSGAVYGYTF. As DNA, the CDR3 is TGTGCCAGCAGCGTGGACAATAGTGGGGCGGTCTATGGCTACACCTTC.

The genes are TRBV4-3 and TRBJ2-3; perhaps TRBD1 as D (6 bases). The CDR3 is made up of 14 amino acids. Trimming took off 0 bases at V and 7 bases at J, with 11 bases between the two ends. Looked up from germline, CDR1 is LGHNA and CDR2 is YSLEER. DNA for the CDR3: TGCGCCAGCAGCCAAGACCCTACAGGGAATACGCAGTATTTT. It yields the protein CASSQDPTGNTQYF.

The chain links TRBV7-2 to TRBJ2-3; 7 positions match TRBD2. Germline V CDR1 and CDR2: SGHTA, FQGNSA. CDR3 length: 17 residues. Trimming at V came to 1 base and at J to 2 bases, leaving 9 bases not matched to a gene. CDR3 loop: CASSLEGQRGITDTQYF. The CDR3 DNA reads as TGTGCCAGCAGCTTAGAGGGGCAGCGGGGCATCACAGATACGCAGTATTTT.

The gene calls are TRBV28 and TRBJ2-7, with a weak D call TRBD2 (5 bases). CDR1 is MDHEN and CDR2 is SYDVKM in the germline V gene. This CDR3 contains 14 residues. V lost 7 bases to trimming and J lost 1 base, with 14 bases between them. Here the CDR3 reads CASTLNGISYEQYF. In DNA, the CDR3 is TGTGCCAGCACCTTAAACGGGATATCCTACGAGCAGTACTTC.